The 2 T cell receptor beta chains in this list originate from one sample, sequenced in a study of CD8 T cells in ankylosing spondylitis. Study results and caveats: A TCR beta motif of 7 to 9 highly homologous variants seemed to mark ankylosing spondylitis blood.

These receptors have no known antigen. TCRdb used MiXCR to reprocess the 5' RACE reads, holding one entry per CDR3 protein. The sample gives 750,000 to 850,000 distinct CDR3 sequences, roughly 10% of which show up once; 0.51% is in the top ten. The sample consisted of blood, either unsorted or a sorted T cell fraction (not recorded which). The receptors shown here come from a male donor with ankylosing spondylitis.

This clonotype was recorded a few times. The chain combines TRBV6-1 with TRBJ2-2, with 8 positions matching TRBD2. The CDR3 runs 14 residues. V lost 5 bases, J lost 5 bases, and 4 bases stayed unmatched. CDR1 is MNHNS, CDR2 SASEGT, per germline. CDR3 sequence: CASSRGGATGELFF. The CDR3 nucleotides read TGTGCCAGCAGTCGGGGGGGGGCAACCGGGGAGCTGTTTTTT.

The V call is TRBV6-1, the J call TRBJ1-2; D is undetermined. The V gene's germline CDR1 is MNHNS and CDR2 SASEGT. V lost 6 bases, J lost 6 bases, and 11 bases lay in between. The CDR3 covers 12 residues. The CDR3 spells CASREVVDGYTF. In DNA, the CDR3 is TGTGCCAGCAGGGAGGTTGTGGATGGCTACACCTTC.